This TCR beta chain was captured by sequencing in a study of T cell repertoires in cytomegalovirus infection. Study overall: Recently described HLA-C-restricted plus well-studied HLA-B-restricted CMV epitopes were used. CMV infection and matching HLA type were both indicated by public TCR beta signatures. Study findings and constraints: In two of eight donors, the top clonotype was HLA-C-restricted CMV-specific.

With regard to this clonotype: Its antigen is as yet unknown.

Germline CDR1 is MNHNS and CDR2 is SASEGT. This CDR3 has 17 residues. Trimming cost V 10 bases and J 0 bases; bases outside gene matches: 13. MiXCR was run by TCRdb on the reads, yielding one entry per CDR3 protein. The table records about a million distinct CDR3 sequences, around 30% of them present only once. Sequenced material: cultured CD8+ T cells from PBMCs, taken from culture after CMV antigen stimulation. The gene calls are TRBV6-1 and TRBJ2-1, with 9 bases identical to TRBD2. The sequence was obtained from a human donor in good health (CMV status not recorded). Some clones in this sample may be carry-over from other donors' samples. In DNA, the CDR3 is TGTGCCACCACCCAGACTAGCGGAACAAGCTCCTACAATGAGCAGTTCTTC. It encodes CATTQTSGTSSYNEQFF.